The subject of this entry is one T cell receptor (beta chain). Its antigen remains unidentified. This sample stems from a study of T cell responses to AZD1222 COVID-19 vaccine. Study outcomes and limitations: Seropositive status at baseline applied to only a handful of AZD1222 recipients. Sampling that yielded the repertoires occurred only after the peak T cell response.

Method: immunoSEQ multiplex PCR; TCRdb's copy keeps in-frame clones and lacks some. Seen here are about 140,000 clones, under 95% observed once, and the top ten hold about 3%. The CDR3 runs 16 residues. Germline V gene sequence: CDR1 LNHNV, CDR2 YYDKDF (reference sequence). Germline trimming cut 0 bases from V and 3 bases from J; bases unmatched to any gene: 4. The clonotype comes from an adult in good health. The rearrangement joins TRBV15 to TRBJ2-7; 11 bases align to TRBD2. Sequenced here: peripheral blood, sampled on day 0 of AZD1222 vaccination. This CDR3 is CATSRDKGLAGYEQYF. The CDR3 nucleotides read TGTGCCACCAGCAGAGATAAAGGACTAGCGGGCTACGAGCAGTACTTC.